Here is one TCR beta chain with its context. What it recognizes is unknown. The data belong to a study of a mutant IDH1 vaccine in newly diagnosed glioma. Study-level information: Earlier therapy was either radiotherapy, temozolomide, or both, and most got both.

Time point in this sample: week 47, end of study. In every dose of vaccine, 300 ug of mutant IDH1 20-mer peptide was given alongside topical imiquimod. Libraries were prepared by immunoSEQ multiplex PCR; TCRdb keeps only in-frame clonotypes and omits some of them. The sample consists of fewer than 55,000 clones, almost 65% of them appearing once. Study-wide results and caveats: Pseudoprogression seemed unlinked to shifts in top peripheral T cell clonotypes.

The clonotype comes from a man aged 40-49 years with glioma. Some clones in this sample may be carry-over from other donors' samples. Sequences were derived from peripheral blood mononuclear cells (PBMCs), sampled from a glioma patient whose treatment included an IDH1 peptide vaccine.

This chain's CDR3 is CASSLAPAGGRGIQYF. The CDR3 bases are TGTGCCAGCAGCTTAGCTCCAGCGGGGGGGCGAGGCATTCAGTACTTC. The chain couples TRBV11-2 to TRBJ2-4; 10 bases are shared with TRBD2. With 1 base clipped from V and 9 bases from J, the junction kept 9 bases outside the gene matches. The length of the CDR3 is 16 residues. From germline, CDR1 is SGHAT and CDR2 FQNNGV.